One and the same sample provided the 13 T cell receptor beta chains below, sequenced in a study of blood T cell repertoires in COVID-19. TCRdb's table, derived via immunoSEQ multiplex PCR, lists solely in-frame clones and lacks some. Among 95,000 to 150,000 clones listed, 55% to 75% were seen once. Material: peripheral blood. The receptors derive from a human donor with acute or convalescent COVID-19. The donor label of this sample is uncertain.

The chain carries TRBV7-9 and TRBJ2-1; 7 bases fit TRBD1. Per the germline V gene, CDR1 is SEHNR and CDR2 is FQNEAQ (reference sequence). Trimming at V came to 3 bases and at J to 10 bases, leaving 6 bases not matched to a gene. This CDR3 region has 13 residues. Written as DNA, the CDR3 is TGTGCCAGCAGCTTCCCCCAGGGGGACGAGCAGTTCTTC. Its translation: CASSFPQGDEQFF. Full variable domain (outside the CDR3, taken from reference TRBV7-9 and TRBJ2-1): DTGVSQNPRHKITKRGQNVTFRCDPISEHNRLYWYRQTLGQGPEFLTYFQNEAQLEKSRLLSDRFSAERPKGSFSTLEIQRTEQGDSAMYLCASSFPQGDEQFFGPGTRLTVL.

The chain combines TRBV11-2 with TRBJ2-7; D might be TRBD2 (5 bases). V lost 4 bases to trimming and J lost 2 bases, with 12 bases between them. CDR1 and CDR2 from the germline V gene are SGHAT and FQNNGV. CDR3 length: 14 amino acids. The CDR3 sequence is CASSSGSGPYEQYF. Here the CDR3 DNA reads TGTGCCAGCAGCTCGGGGTCCGGACCCTACGAGCAGTACTTC.

The J gene is TRBJ2-7, the V gene TRBV19, with D hard to call. CDR3 length: 15 amino acids. With 3 bases removed from V and 5 bases from J, the gap between germline ends came to 17 bases. Germline V gene data show CDR1 as LNHDA and CDR2 as SQIVND (reference sequence). The CDR3 bases are TGTGCCAGTAGTATTGGCCGTACTAAAGCCGACGAGCAGTACTTC. Translation: CASSIGRTKADEQYF. The whole variable domain, filled in from reference TRBV19 and TRBJ2-7, reads DGGITQSPKYLFRKEGQNVTLSCEQNLNHDAMYWYRQDPGQGLRLIYYSQIVNDFQKGDIAEGYSVSREKKESFPLTVTSAQKNPTAFYLCASSIGRTKADEQYFGPGTRLTVT.

This chain connects TRBV6-1 to TRBJ1-5; no firm D call. Germline CDR1 reads MNHNS; CDR2 reads SASEGT. This CDR3 has 14 residues. Trimming took 1 base from V and 2 from J, leaving 6 bases between them. CDR3 bases: TGTGCCAGCAGTGAAGTGAGGGGCAATCAGCCCCAGCATTTT. Its protein product is CASSEVRGNQPQHF.

This chain links TRBV5-1 with TRBJ2-3; D possibly corresponds to TRBD1 (5 bases). The V gene lost 0 bases and the J gene lost 9 bases, with 17 bases spanning the gap. The CDR3 runs to 15 residues. CDR1 is SGHRS, CDR2 YFSETQ, per germline. The CDR3 bases are TGCGCCAGCAGCTTGGGGTACCTCGCACAGGAGACGCAGTATTTT. Translation gives CASSLGYLAQETQYF. Based on the CDR3 plus reference TRBV5-1 and TRBJ2-3, the full variable domain is KAGVTQTPRYLIKTRGQQVTLSCSPISGHRSVSWYQQTPGQGLQFLFEYFSETQRNKGNFPGRFSGRQFSNSRSEMNVSTLELGDSALYLCASSLGYLAQETQYFGPGTRLTVL.

V and J are TRBV5-1 and TRBJ1-1, with D maybe TRBD1 (5 bases). This CDR3 has 15 amino acids. The germline gives CDR1 SGHRS, CDR2 YFSETQ. Trimming took off 0 bases at V and 2 bases at J, with 11 bases between the two ends. The CDR3 spells CASSLVSGLNTEAFF. CDR3 in DNA: TGCGCCAGCAGCTTGGTATCAGGGCTCAACACTGAAGCTTTCTTT.

This clone occurred once. The chain combines TRBV2 with TRBJ2-1, with D tentatively TRBD1 (6 bases). Germline loops: CDR1 SNHLY, CDR2 FYNNEI. This CDR3 comprises 17 residues. V lost 5 bases, J lost 9 bases, and 26 bases lay in between. The CDR3, as DNA: TGTGCCAGCAGTTCTCCCGTGGGACAAGGGGCGGCAATTGAGCAGTTCTTC. As protein: CASSSPVGQGAAIEQFF.

CDR3 DNA sequence: TGCAGTGCTAAAACAGGGTTCGAAGCTTTCTTT. Protein product: CSAKTGFEAFF. The chain employs TRBV20-1 and TRBJ1-1; the D gene is possibly TRBD1 (6 bases). Germline V gene data show CDR1 as DFQATT and CDR2 as SNEGSKA (reference sequence). This CDR3 comprises 11 residues. Trimming cost V 4 bases and J 8 bases, with 11 bases left between them.

This clone has just a few counts. This chain connects TRBV10-3 to TRBJ1-1, with a possible D match to TRBD1 (5 bases). CDR3 size: 13 residues. V lost 3 bases, J lost 4 bases, and 9 bases lay in between. Germline assignment: CDR1 ENHRY and CDR2 SYGVKD. As DNA, the CDR3 is TGTGCCATCAGTGATGGGGGAGGCACTGAAGCTTTCTTT. Its translation: CAISDGGGTEAFF.

The V call is TRBV12-5, the J call TRBJ1-1, with D hard to call. The CDR3 has 12 amino acids. V was pared by 6 bases and J by 7 bases, with 12 bases between. The V gene's germline CDR1 is LGHNT and CDR2 FRNRAP. The CDR3 is CASGAGAREAFF. The CDR3 DNA reads TGTGCTAGTGGGGCGGGCGCTCGTGAAGCTTTCTTT.

This clone was seen a single time. The CDR3 region has the DNA TGTGCCAGCAGACCCACTAGCGGGGGCGGGAATGAGCAGTTCTTC. Its protein product is CASRPTSGGGNEQFF. The chain links TRBV2 to TRBJ2-1; TRBD2 matches 11 bases. Per germline, CDR1 SNHLY and CDR2 FYNNEI. The CDR3 totals 15 residues. Losses at the gene ends were 6 bases for V and 7 bases for J; bases not matched to a gene: 8.

J is TRBJ2-2 and V is TRBV9, with a possible D match to TRBD1 (5 bases). The length of the CDR3 is 13 residues. V lost 3 bases, J lost 8 bases, and 11 bases lay in between. Germline V gene data show CDR1 as SGDLS and CDR2 as YYNGEE. This CDR3 reads CASSAGQPGELFF. DNA of the CDR3: TGTGCCAGCAGCGCTGGACAACCAGGGGAGCTGTTTTTT.

The rearrangement uses TRBV28 and TRBJ2-7, with 9 bases that match TRBD1. Germline values: CDR1 MDHEN, CDR2 SYDVKM. The junction had 4 bases not matched to a gene; V was cut back by 5 bases and J by 2 bases. CDR3 size: 14 residues. The CDR3 sequence: CASSTGQGPYEQYF. The CDR3 DNA reads TGTGCCAGCAGTACGGGACAGGGACCCTACGAGCAGTACTTC.